The next 13 T cell receptor beta chains were all read from a single sample in a study of blood T cell repertoires in COVID-19 (TCRdb year 2020). Library preparation employed the immunoSEQ multiplex PCR assay. Imported from immuneACCESS, the table was reduced by TCRdb to in-frame sequences with V and J called. These copies leave out some clones; in studies compared against another copy, an unresolved V gene accounts for under half, and the cause of the remainder is not known. The sample yields under 60,000 clones; 80% to 90% were counted once. The ten largest clones represent under 7.5% of the sample. Sequencing was done on a sample of peripheral blood. These receptors all come from a woman aged 55 to 70 with COVID-19, enrolled during active disease.

The chain carries TRBV19 and TRBJ1-5; 8 bases map to TRBD1. J gave up 5 bases and V 0 bases, and 9 bases lay outside the gene matches. Germline V CDR1 and CDR2: LNHDA, SQIVND (reference sequence). This CDR3 has 17 amino acids. This chain's CDR3 is CASSIDLMGQADQPQHF. The CDR3 DNA follows: TGTGCCAGTAGTATAGATCTGATGGGACAGGCAGATCAGCCCCAGCATTTT.

A few counts support this clone. The rearrangement links TRBV28 to TRBJ1-5; 11 bases fit TRBD1. From germline, CDR1 is MDHEN and CDR2 SYDVKM. The junction had 11 bases not matched to a gene; V was cut back by 6 bases and J by 4 bases. The CDR3 has 17 amino acids. The CDR3 nucleotides are TGTGCCAGCAGCTCCGGGACAGGGGGTCTTTGGAATCAGCCCCAGCATTTT. It is translated as CASSSGTGGLWNQPQHF. Looking up the rest from reference TRBV28 and TRBJ1-5 gives the full variable domain: DVKVTQSSRYLVKRTGEKVFLECVQDMDHENMFWYRQDPGLGLRLIYFSYDVKMKEKGDIPEGYSVSREKKERFSLILESASTNQTSMYLCASSSGTGGLWNQPQHFGDGTRLSIL.

The sample holds one count of this clone. V usage is TRBV20-1 and J usage is TRBJ2-2, with D possibly TRBD1 on 5 matching bases. The V gene lost 4 bases and the J gene lost 6 bases, with 18 bases spanning the gap. The length of the CDR3 is 15 residues. Germline CDR1 DFQATT, CDR2 SNEGSKA (reference sequence). CDR3 sequence: CSATDPGLGSGELFF. In DNA form, the CDR3 reads TGCAGTGCTACTGACCCAGGGTTAGGATCCGGGGAGCTGTTTTTT.

The V gene is TRBV7-8, the J gene TRBJ1-1, with D perhaps TRBD1 (6 bases). The germline V and J ends were trimmed by 5 bases and 5 bases, with 18 bases remaining between them. CDR3 length: 15 residues. Germline V lookup: CDR1 SGHVS, CDR2 FQNEAQ. The CDR3 spells CASSVFTGRGTEAFF. The CDR3, as DNA: TGTGCCAGCAGCGTATTTACAGGGAGGGGAACTGAAGCTTTCTTT.

V is TRBV4-2 and J is TRBJ2-1, with 10 bases that match TRBD2. There are 19 residues in the CDR3. With 1 base clipped from V and 5 bases from J, the junction kept 14 bases outside the gene matches. Germline CDR1 and CDR2: LGHNA and YNFKEQ. CDR3 bases: TGTGCCAGCAGCCAAGGTCTAGCGGGAGTTTTTGGTATACACAATGAGCAGTTCTTC. Residues: CASSQGLAGVFGIHNEQFF.

The chain is built from TRBV24-1 and TRBJ2-3, with TRBD2 matching 11 bases. The V gene's germline CDR1 is KGHDR and CDR2 SFDVKD. This CDR3 is 16 amino acids long. V was clipped by 2 bases and J by 4 bases; unmatched bases: 4. CDR3 in amino acids: CATSDYSGRGADTQYF. The CDR3 DNA is TGTGCCACCAGTGATTATAGCGGGAGGGGCGCAGATACGCAGTATTTT.

This chain connects TRBV5-1 to TRBJ2-7, with 8 bases aligning to TRBD1. V was pared by 6 bases and J by 0 bases, with 8 bases of the junction left unmatched. Germline assignment: CDR1 SGHRS and CDR2 YFSETQ. This CDR3 comprises 15 residues. The CDR3 DNA sequence: TGCGCCAGCACCGGACAGGGCGTAAGCTCCTACGAGCAGTACTTC. It codes for CASTGQGVSSYEQYF.

Here the CDR3 DNA reads TGTGCCAGCAGTGTTCTAGCGGGAGTGAACAATGAGCAGTTCTTC. It encodes CASSVLAGVNNEQFF. This chain uses TRBV6-4 with TRBJ2-1; TRBD2 matches 10 bases. This CDR3 is built from 15 residues. In germline, CDR1 is MRHNA, CDR2 SNTAGT. V shed 4 bases, J shed 5 bases, and the junction held 5 bases outside the gene matches.

This clone has a single count. The CDR3 sequence is CASSSVWAGLSNTIYF. CDR3 sequence (DNA): TGTGCCAGCAGTTCTGTTTGGGCGGGATTGTCGAACACCATATATTTT. The V gene is TRBV28, the J gene TRBJ1-3; unclear D gene. Germline CDR1 MDHEN, CDR2 SYDVKM. The CDR3 totals 16 residues. Deletions cut 4 bases from V and 7 bases from J, with 20 bases between. Supplemented by reference TRBV28 and TRBJ1-3, the full variable domain reads DVKVTQSSRYLVKRTGEKVFLECVQDMDHENMFWYRQDPGLGLRLIYFSYDVKMKEKGDIPEGYSVSREKKERFSLILESASTNQTSMYLCASSSVWAGLSNTIYFGEGSWLTVV.

The V call is TRBV11-3, the J call TRBJ2-7, with a possible D match to TRBD2 (5 bases). Germline V gene data show CDR1 as SGHNT and CDR2 as YENEEA. This CDR3 is built from 15 residues. The ends were cut back, 5 bases at V and 5 bases at J, with 19 bases in the middle. CDR3 DNA sequence: TGTGCCAGCAGCCTTAATAGCTGGGAGTGGAACGAGCAGTACTTC. This gives the protein CASSLNSWEWNEQYF. The complete variable domain, with remaining parts taken from reference TRBV11-3 and TRBJ2-7, reads EAGVVQSPRYKIIEKKQPVAFWCNPISGHNTLYWYLQNLGQGPELLIRYENEEAVDDSQLPKDRFSAERLKGVDSTLKIQPAELGDSAVYLCASSLNSWEWNEQYFGPGTRLTVT.

The J gene is TRBJ2-3, the V gene TRBV2, with 8 bases fitting TRBD1. The CDR3 has 15 amino acids. Germline CDR1 and CDR2: SNHLY and FYNNEI. Trimming at V came to 4 bases and at J to 0 bases, leaving 3 bases not matched to a gene. The chain's CDR3 is CASSGQGTSTDTQYF. The DNA of the CDR3 is TGTGCCAGCAGTGGACAGGGGACTAGCACAGATACGCAGTATTTT.

J is TRBJ2-5 and V is TRBV10-3; 8 positions match TRBD2. This CDR3 is 13 amino acids long. The V segment lost 6 bases and the J segment 2 bases; nucleotides outside the gene matches: 2. Per germline, CDR1 ENHRY and CDR2 SYGVKD. In DNA, the CDR3 is TGTGCCATCAGAGGCGGGAGGCAAGAGACCCAGTACTTC. Its protein is CAIRGGRQETQYF.

This chain connects TRBV3-1 (or the pseudogene TRBV3-2) to TRBJ2-3; 16 bases are a match to TRBD2. V lost 1 base, J lost 2 bases, and 9 bases stayed unmatched. The length of the CDR3 is 20 residues. Germline CDR1 LGHDT, CDR2 YNNKEL (reference sequence). The CDR3 spells CASSQVTGTSGRANTDTQYF. As DNA, the CDR3 is TGTGCCAGCAGCCAAGTGACCGGGACTAGCGGGAGGGCCAACACAGATACGCAGTATTTT.